This T cell receptor (beta chain) was obtained from a study of cytomegalovirus exposure and HLA in healthy donors. The sample holds a few counts of this clone. Its antigen remains unknown. The study's findings and limits: Versus the approximately 700-donor mean, an Asian-associated ancestry cluster reportedly showed fewer N-insertions in a later analysis. TCR beta chains numbering 164 were designated cytomegalovirus-associated.

The CDR3 length is 16 residues. CDR1 is SGHDT, CDR2 YYEEEE, per germline. With 0 bases clipped from V and 6 bases from J, the junction kept 9 bases outside the gene matches. Researchers ran the PCR with 60 Vbeta and 13 Jbeta primers. Data came from immunoSEQ multiplex PCR; TCRdb stores just in-frame clones and leaves some out. This sample has around 160,000 clones, with around 78% found just once. The TCR originated in a woman aged 40 to 49 in good health and CMV-seronegative. Sequencing was done on a sample of PBMCs. The chain employs TRBV5-6 and TRBJ2-1; the match to TRBD2 covers 7 bases. CDR3 nucleotides: TGTGCCAGCAGCTTGGCCGGGGCGGGAGCAAGCAATGAGCAGTTCTTC. Its protein product is CASSLAGAGASNEQFF.